The 3 T cell receptor beta chains presented below share a single source sample, sequenced in a study of blood T cell repertoires in COVID-19. The protocol was immunoSEQ multiplex PCR, while the TCRdb copy is restricted to in-frame clones and leaves out a portion. The sample shows approximately 100,000 clones, around 80% of them seen only once. Input material: peripheral blood. Source of these receptors: a human donor in a cohort sampled during active or convalescent COVID-19.

The chain joins TRBV3-1 (or the pseudogene TRBV3-2) to TRBJ1-4, with D uncertain. V dropped 1 base and J dropped 2 bases, with 8 bases sitting between them. Germline CDR1 and CDR2: LGHDT and YNNKEL (reference sequence). The CDR3 loop spans 15 amino acids. The CDR3 loop reads CASSQVRGTNEKLFF. The CDR3 bases are TGTGCCAGCAGCCAAGTGCGGGGTACTAATGAAAAACTGTTTTTT.

The V and J genes are TRBV5-6 and TRBJ2-3; D is undetermined. The V and J ends lost 4 bases and 9 bases respectively, with 9 bases between them. This CDR3 has 11 amino acids. Germline V gene data show CDR1 as SGHDT and CDR2 as YYEEEE. For the CDR3, the DNA is TGTGCCAGCAGCCTGAGGTACACGCAGTATTTT. Its translation: CASSLRYTQYF.

This clone was seen a handful of times. DNA of the CDR3: TGCGCCAGCAGCCAGGGGGCAGGACAGCCCCAGCATTTT. Translating it yields CASSQGAGQPQHF. V usage is TRBV4-1 and J usage is TRBJ1-5; D possibly corresponds to TRBD1 (6 bases). CDR1 MGHRA and CDR2 YSYEKL come from the germline V gene. The CDR3 is 13 residues long. V lost 3 bases and J 7 bases, leaving 10 bases between the germline ends.